This entry lists 5 T cell receptor beta chains sequenced from one sample in a study of cytomegalovirus exposure and HLA in healthy donors. PCR involved 60 Vbeta and 13 Jbeta primers. Profiled with immunoSEQ multiplex PCR; TCRdb holds only in-frame clones, not every one. The sample has around 110,000 clones, roughly 77% seen once. Sequenced sample: PBMCs. Receptors were obtained from a man aged 35 to 55 in good health and CMV-seronegative.

This chain connects TRBV7-9 to TRBJ2-2; 13 positions agree with TRBD2. CDR3 length equals 16 residues. Germline V gives CDR1 SEHNR, CDR2 FQNEAQ (reference sequence). The CDR3 spells CSTLVGLAGYTGELFF. The CDR3 region has the DNA TGTTCCACCCTAGTGGGACTAGCGGGGTACACCGGGGAGCTGTTTTTT. Looking up the rest from reference TRBV7-9 and TRBJ2-2 gives the full variable domain: DTGVSQNPRHKITKRGQNVTFRCDPISEHNRLYWYRQTLGQGPEFLTYFQNEAQLEKSRLLSDRFSAERPKGSFSTLEIQRTEQGDSAMYLCSTLVGLAGYTGELFFGEGSRLTVL.

The gene calls are TRBV19 and TRBJ2-7; D is unclear. The CDR3 runs to 14 residues. From germline, CDR1 is LNHDA and CDR2 SQIVND (reference sequence). Between the trimmed V and J ends, which lost 5 bases and 1 base, there was a span of 12 bases. The DNA of the CDR3 is TGTGCCAGTAGTCAGTGGCCAGATTCCTACGAGCAGTACTTC. Translating it yields CASSQWPDSYEQYF.

The V gene is TRBV11-3, the J gene TRBJ1-1, with TRBD1 identical over 8 bases. CDR1 and CDR2 from the germline V gene are SGHNT and YENEEA. With V trimmed by 6 bases and J by 2 bases, 5 bases remained unmatched. CDR3 size: 14 residues. CDR3 sequence reads: CASSQTGDNTEAFF. In nucleotides, the CDR3 is TGTGCCAGCAGTCAGACAGGGGACAACACTGAAGCTTTCTTT.

This sequence joins TRBV13 and TRBJ2-3; a weak D match, TRBD1 (5 bases). Germline V CDR1 and CDR2: PRHDT, FYEKMQ (reference sequence). Deletions cut 5 bases from V and 0 bases from J, with 12 bases between. The CDR3 runs to 15 residues. The CDR3 reads CASSTFGASTDTQYF. CDR3 DNA: TGTGCCAGCAGCACGTTTGGGGCTAGCACAGATACGCAGTATTTT. Full variable domain (missing parts from reference TRBV13 and TRBJ2-3): AAGVIQSPRHLIKEKRETATLKCYPIPRHDTVYWYQQGPGQDPQFLISFYEKMQSDKGSIPDRFSAQQFSDYHSELNMSSLELGDSALYFCASSTFGASTDTQYFGPGTRLTVL.

The rearrangement uses TRBV27 and TRBJ1-1; D possibly corresponds to TRBD1 (6 bases). Germline-derived CDR1 and CDR2 are MNHEY and SMNVEV (reference sequence). V was trimmed by 6 bases and J by 5 bases, leaving 16 bases between them. This CDR3 contains 14 residues. The CDR3 bases are TGTGCCAGCAGAGCCAGGGGTGATGGGACTGAAGCTTTCTTT. It specifies CASRARGDGTEAFF.